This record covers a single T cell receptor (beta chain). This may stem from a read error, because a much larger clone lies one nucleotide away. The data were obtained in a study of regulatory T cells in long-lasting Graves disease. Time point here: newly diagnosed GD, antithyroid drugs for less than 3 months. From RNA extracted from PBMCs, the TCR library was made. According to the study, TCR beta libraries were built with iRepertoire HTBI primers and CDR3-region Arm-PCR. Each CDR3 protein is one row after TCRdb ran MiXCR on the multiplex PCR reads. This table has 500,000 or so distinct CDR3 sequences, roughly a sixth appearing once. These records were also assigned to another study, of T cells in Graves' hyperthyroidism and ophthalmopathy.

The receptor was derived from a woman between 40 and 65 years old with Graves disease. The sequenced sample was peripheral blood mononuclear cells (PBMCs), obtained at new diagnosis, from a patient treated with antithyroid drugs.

The CDR3 nucleotides are TGTGCCAGCAGCCGCGAGCCGAACTACGAGCAGTACTTC. This encodes CASSREPNYEQYF. The chain recombines TRBV7-2 with TRBJ2-7; D is ambiguous. The CDR3 spans 13 residues. In germline, CDR1 is SGHTA, CDR2 FQGNSA. V was cut by 5 bases and J by 3 bases, with 11 bases left in between.